One and the same sample provided the 27 T cell receptor beta chains below, sequenced in a study of T cells in Graves' hyperthyroidism and ophthalmopathy. The TCR beta CDR3 regions underwent amplification using RNA transcripts as the source. The HTBI primer set drove a first-round RT-PCR of the TCR CDR3. TCRdb called the multiplex PCR reads again in MiXCR, with one record for every CDR3 protein. This sample has hundreds of thousands of distinct CDR3 sequences, with 15% to 20% found just once. The sample was blood. All receptors come from a man aged 40-49 years with Graves' ophthalmopathy.

Written as DNA, the CDR3 is TGTGCCAGCAGCTTGGGGGTACGGACTAGCCGCGAAGGGACCCAGTACTTC. This encodes CASSLGVRTSREGTQYF. This chain joins TRBV5-6 and TRBJ2-5; 8 bases line up with TRBD2. The CDR3 is 17 residues long. Germline assignment: CDR1 SGHDT and CDR2 YYEEEE. The V and J ends lost 0 bases and 7 bases, in that order; junction bases with no gene match: 14. The entire variable domain, with the rest obtained from reference TRBV5-6 and TRBJ2-5, is as follows: DAGVTQSPTHLIKTRGQQVTLRCSPKSGHDTVSWYQQALGQGPQFIFQYYEEEERQRGNFPDRFSGHQFPNYSSELNVNALLLGDSALYLCASSLGVRTSREGTQYFGPGTRLLVL.

At least ten counts were recorded for this clonotype. The chain carries TRBV11-1 and TRBJ1-6; a weak D match, TRBD1 (5 bases). Germline V gene lookup returns CDR1 SGHAT and CDR2 FQDESV (reference sequence). The CDR3 spans 17 residues. The V gene lost 6 bases and the J gene lost 0 bases, with 15 bases spanning the gap. The CDR3 spells CASSRSGQSSYNSPLHF. DNA for the CDR3: TGTGCCAGCAGTCGTTCGGGGCAGAGCTCCTATAATTCACCCCTCCACTTT.

This clonotype was seen more than once but under ten times. The chain couples TRBV6-1 to TRBJ2-6; D uncertain. The CDR3 runs to 22 residues. V was trimmed by 4 bases and J by 0 bases, leaving 28 bases between them. Germline CDR1 is MNHNS and CDR2 is SASEGT. Here the CDR3 DNA reads TGTGCCAGCAGTGCCCTTACAGTTCCTTTGACCTCTCGCTTCTCTGGGGCCAACGTCCTGACTTTC. This gives the protein CASSALTVPLTSRFSGANVLTF.

The V gene is TRBV28, the J gene TRBJ2-1, with D unresolved. The germline V gene encodes CDR1 MDHEN and CDR2 SYDVKM. This CDR3 spans 11 amino acids. The V and J ends lost 10 bases and 5 bases respectively, with 9 bases between them. DNA for the CDR3: TGTGCCACCTCACTGGACAATGAGCAGTTCTTC. Residues: CATSLDNEQFF.

This clonotype was seen ten or more times. In DNA form, the CDR3 reads TGCAGTGCTAGAGTAGTGGCTAGCGGGTACAATGAGCAGTTCTTC. As protein: CSARVVASGYNEQFF. The rearrangement uses TRBV20-1 and TRBJ2-1; 8 bases match TRBD2. The V gene's germline CDR1 is DFQATT and CDR2 SNEGSKA (reference sequence). V dropped 1 base and J dropped 4; count of bases not matched to a gene: 6. The CDR3 totals 15 residues.

V is TRBV10-3 and J is TRBJ2-5; 10 nucleotides agree with TRBD1. The V segment lost 6 bases and the J segment 4 bases; nucleotides outside the gene matches: 5. The length of the CDR3 is 14 residues. The germline V gene encodes CDR1 ENHRY and CDR2 SYGVKD. The CDR3 DNA reads as TGTGCCATCAGGAGACAGGGGGCGGGAGAGACCCAGTACTTC. Its translation is CAIRRQGAGETQYF.

This clonotype was seen just once. A single base separates this from a much larger clone, so it may be a read error. The chain uses TRBV2 and TRBJ2-2; D is possibly TRBD1 or TRBD2 (5 bases each). The CDR3 has 14 residues. Trimming shortened V by 9 bases and J by 1 base, and 12 bases separated the two germline ends. From germline, CDR1 is SNHLY and CDR2 FYNNEI. The CDR3 loop reads CASEGNQNTGELFF. Here the CDR3 DNA reads TGTGCCAGTGAGGGGAACCAGAACACCGGGGAGCTGTTTTTT.

A few counts support this clonotype. This chain's CDR3 is CASSIGPANYGYTF. In nucleotides, the CDR3 is TGTGCCAGTAGTATCGGACCGGCCAACTATGGCTACACCTTC. The rearrangement links TRBV19 to TRBJ1-2; D remains unclear. The CDR3 runs 14 residues. The germline CDR1 and CDR2 sequences are LNHDA and SQIVND (reference sequence). V was clipped by 3 bases and J by 2 bases, with 10 bases between them.

This clonotype showed up just a few times. This chain joins TRBV30 and TRBJ2-3; D gene unclear. This CDR3 has 11 amino acids. Trimming shortened V by 5 bases and J by 4 bases, and 7 bases separated the two germline ends. Germline V gives CDR1 GTSNPN, CDR2 SVGIG (reference sequence). CDR3 sequence (DNA): TGTGCCTGGGCACGCGCAGATACGCAGTATTTT. Translated, it gives CAWARADTQYF. Together with reference TRBV30 and TRBJ2-3, the CDR3 gives the full variable domain: SQTIHQWPATLVQPVGSPLSLECTVEGTSNPNLYWYRQAAGRGLQLLFYSVGIGQISSEVPQNLSASRPQDRQFILSSKKLLLSDSGFYLCAWARADTQYFGPGTRLTVL.

This chain uses TRBV10-3 with TRBJ2-3, with 7 nucleotides matching TRBD2. With 3 bases clipped from V and 2 bases from J, the junction kept 8 bases outside the gene matches. The CDR3 spans 16 residues. Germline CDR1 reads ENHRY; CDR2 reads SYGVKD. This CDR3 is CAISDPGGRNTDTQYF. CDR3 bases: TGTGCCATCAGTGATCCTGGCGGGAGAAACACAGATACGCAGTATTTT.

This clonotype was seen repeatedly, ten times or more. The chain carries TRBV28 and TRBJ2-1; TRBD2 matches 9 bases. Germline CDR1 reads MDHEN; CDR2 reads SYDVKM. Trimming removed 3 bases from V and 6 bases from J; junction bases left unmatched: 6. The CDR3 runs to 15 residues. The DNA of the CDR3 is TGTGCCAGCAGTTTTTCAAGCGGGAGGTCCAATGAGCAGTTCTTC. This codes for CASSFSSGRSNEQFF.

This clonotype was seen only a few times. The V call is TRBV5-1, the J call TRBJ2-3; D is unclear. This CDR3 comprises 14 residues. Germline lookup yields CDR1 SGHRS and CDR2 YFSETQ. Trimming stripped 4 bases from V and 2 bases from J, with 11 bases between. CDR3 nucleotide sequence: TGCGCCAGCAGCACCGGTGAAGCCACAGATACGCAGTATTTT. Translated, it gives CASSTGEATDTQYF.

This clonotype was seen a few times. The CDR3 protein is CSARDHGAGSTDTQYF. In DNA form, the CDR3 reads TGCAGTGCTAGAGATCATGGAGCGGGGTCTACAGATACGCAGTATTTT. This chain joins TRBV20-1 and TRBJ2-3; 7 nucleotides agree with TRBD2. The CDR3 contains 16 residues. Germline trimming cut 0 bases from V and 3 bases from J; bases unmatched to any gene: 9. The germline gives CDR1 DFQATT, CDR2 SNEGSKA (reference sequence).

This clonotype was picked up a small number of times. The CDR3 sequence: CASSPTMGNIQYF. In DNA, the CDR3 is TGTGCCAGCAGCCCGACCATGGGAAACATTCAGTACTTC. The chain uses TRBV7-2 and TRBJ2-4, with D unresolved. V was trimmed by 5 bases and J by 6 bases, leaving 11 bases between them. This CDR3 contains 13 residues. From germline, CDR1 is SGHTA and CDR2 FQGNSA.

This clonotype was seen repeatedly, ten times or more. The chain recombines TRBV20-1 with TRBJ2-1; 8 nucleotides agree with TRBD2. With 6 bases clipped from V and 2 bases from J, the junction kept 9 bases outside the gene matches. The CDR3 extends over 15 amino acids. Germline values: CDR1 DFQATT, CDR2 SNEGSKA (reference sequence). This CDR3 is CSALGGSGTYNEQFF. The CDR3 DNA reads as TGCAGTGCCCTCGGGGGTAGCGGGACCTACAATGAGCAGTTCTTC.

At least ten counts were recorded for this clonotype. The rearrangement uses TRBV20-1 and TRBJ2-5; D is undetermined. V lost 4 bases, J lost 4 bases, and 7 bases lay in between. The CDR3 runs 11 residues. Germline loops: CDR1 DFQATT, CDR2 SNEGSKA (reference sequence). CDR3 in amino acids: CSANPLETQYF. DNA of the CDR3: TGCAGTGCTAACCCCTTAGAGACCCAGTACTTC.

This clonotype was recorded at least ten times. The V and J genes are TRBV12-3 or TRBV12-4 and TRBJ1-5, with unresolved D. The CDR3 is made up of 15 amino acids. Trimming removed 7 bases at V and 4 bases at J, with 17 bases between. CDR3 loop: CASNQRASGNQPQHF. In DNA form, the CDR3 reads TGTGCCAGCAATCAGCGGGCATCCGGGAATCAGCCCCAGCATTTT.

This clonotype was seen a handful of times. The V call is TRBV29-1, the J call TRBJ1-1, with D perhaps matching TRBD1 (6 bases). From germline, CDR1 is SQVTM and CDR2 ANQGSEA. The ends were cut back, 1 base at V and 6 bases at J, with 18 bases in the middle. This CDR3 spans 15 amino acids. The CDR3 DNA reads TGCAGCGTTGAAGGAGCCGGACAGACAAACCCTGAAGCTTTCTTT. The encoded protein is CSVEGAGQTNPEAFF.

This clonotype was seen a few times. The chain couples TRBV6-1 to TRBJ1-5; 7 positions agree with TRBD1. The CDR3 sequence is 14 residues long. The junction had 5 bases not matched to a gene; V was cut back by 5 bases and J by 4 bases. CDR1 and CDR2 from the germline V gene are MNHNS and SASEGT. The CDR3 here is CASSPQGNNQPQHF. DNA for the CDR3: TGTGCCAGCAGTCCACAGGGGAATAATCAGCCCCAGCATTTT.

This chain uses TRBV7-9 with TRBJ2-3, with TRBD2 identical over 9 bases. The CDR3 is made up of 16 amino acids. Germline V gene lookup returns CDR1 SEHNR and CDR2 FQNEAQ (reference sequence). J was trimmed by 2 bases and V by 2 bases; bases with no gene match: 5. The CDR3 nucleotides are TGTGCCAGCAGCTTACAGACTAGCGGTTACACAGATACGCAGTATTTT. This gives the protein CASSLQTSGYTDTQYF.

Here the CDR3 reads CAIGGFTGELFF. The CDR3 nucleotides read TGTGCCATCGGGGGGTTCACCGGGGAGCTGTTTTTT. The rearrangement joins TRBV10-3 to TRBJ2-2; perhaps TRBD2 as D (6 bases). CDR1 and CDR2 (germline): ENHRY, SYGVKD. Trimming shortened V by 8 bases and J by 4 bases, and 8 bases separated the two germline ends. The length of the CDR3 is 12 residues.

The J gene is TRBJ1-2, the V gene TRBV12-5; TRBD1 matches at 7 bases. This CDR3 is 14 amino acids long. The germline gives CDR1 LGHNT, CDR2 FRNRAP. V lost 7 bases and J lost 6; bases outside the gene matches: 11. CDR3 residues: CASAPTGYVDGYTF. The DNA for the CDR3 is TGTGCTAGTGCCCCGACAGGGTACGTCGATGGCTACACCTTC.

V is TRBV11-2 and J is TRBJ2-5, with D possibly being TRBD1 (5 bases). With 5 bases removed from V and 5 bases from J, the gap between germline ends came to 18 bases. The CDR3 contains 15 residues. The V gene's germline CDR1 is SGHAT and CDR2 FQNNGV. The DNA of the CDR3 is TGTGCCAGCAGCCAACCCCGGCTGGGGCGGGAGACCCAGTACTTC. Translation gives CASSQPRLGRETQYF.

Notes on this clonotype: At one boundary the junction diverges from the germline segment, which might be a read error. The chain combines TRBV7-8 with TRBJ2-1; D gene uncertain. The CDR3 has 12 amino acids. The germline CDR1 and CDR2 sequences are SGHVS and FQNEAQ. The CDR3 DNA is TGTACCAGCAGCTTGGCCTACAATGAGCAGTTCTTC. As protein: CTSSLAYNEQFF. Full variable domain (rest looked up from reference TRBV7-8 and TRBJ2-1): GAGVSQSPRYKVAKRGQDVALRCDPISGHVSLFWYQQALGQGPEFLTYFQNEAQLDKSGLPSDRFFAERPEGSVSTLKIQRTQQEDSAVYLCTSSLAYNEQFFGPGTRLTVL.

This clonotype was picked up many times. The J gene is TRBJ2-3, the V gene TRBV5-1; tentatively, D is TRBD1 (5 bases). Trimming took off 2 bases at V and 0 bases at J, with 13 bases between the two ends. From germline, CDR1 is SGHRS and CDR2 YFSETQ. The CDR3 is 16 residues long. The CDR3 coding sequence is TGCGCCAGCAGCTTTGGGGCTTCTCCTAGCACAGATACGCAGTATTTT. As protein: CASSFGASPSTDTQYF.

Notes on this clonotype: A read error may account for a junction end that differs from germline. The V gene is TRBV11-1, the J gene TRBJ2-7; 10 bases align to TRBD1. There are 18 residues in the CDR3. Germline CDR1 reads SGHAT; CDR2 reads FQDESV (reference sequence). CDR3 sequence reads: CASNLNTEGTGDSYEQYF. In nucleotides, the CDR3 is TGTGCCAGCAACTTAAATACCGAGGGGACAGGGGATTCCTACGAGCAGTACTTC.

Comment on this clonotype: A much bigger clone sits one base away, suggesting this may be a read error. The chain is built from TRBV6-1 and TRBJ1-1, with unresolved D. Germline V CDR1 and CDR2: MNHNS, SASEGT. The CDR3 consists of 13 residues. The ends were cut back, 3 bases at V and 1 base at J, with 6 bases in the middle. The CDR3 region has the DNA TGTGCCAGCAGTGACAGGAGGAACACTGAAGCTTTCTTT. Its translation: CASSDRRNTEAFF.